These 27 T cell receptor beta chains were all obtained from the same sample, sequenced in a study of a mutant IDH1 vaccine in newly diagnosed glioma. Time point defined: week 5, during vaccination. Each dose of the vaccine consisted of 300 ug of mutant IDH1 20-mer peptide, with topical imiquimod. TCRdb keeps only in-frame clones here, not all; method: immunoSEQ multiplex PCR. The sample holds roughly 60,000 clones, around 84% seen once. No antigens are known for them. The sequencing used PBMCs, collected from a glioma patient whose treatment included an IDH1 peptide vaccine. Receptors originate from a woman in her forties or fifties with glioma.

This sequence joins TRBV5-4 and TRBJ2-1; D remains unclear. Trimming pared 2 bases from V and 3 bases from J, leaving 6 bases between. The CDR3 runs to 13 residues. Looked up from germline, CDR1 is SGHNT and CDR2 is YYREEE (reference sequence). As DNA, the CDR3 is TGTGCCAGCAGCTTTCCCGTCTACAATGAGCAGTTCTTC. Its protein is CASSFPVYNEQFF.

The gene calls are TRBV7-9 and TRBJ2-7; 7 bases map to TRBD2. V trimming: 1 base; J trimming: 8 bases; junction bases outside the gene matches: 8. Per germline, CDR1 SEHNR and CDR2 FQNEAQ (reference sequence). This CDR3 region has 14 residues. The CDR3 sequence is CASSLGGGAGKQYF. The DNA for the CDR3 is TGTGCCAGCAGCTTAGGGGGTGGAGCGGGGAAGCAGTACTTC.

The CDR3 reads CASSSPGGESGANVLTF. The DNA for the CDR3 is TGTGCCAGCAGCTCCCCGGGGGGCGAATCAGGGGCCAACGTCCTGACTTTC. V and J are TRBV5-4 and TRBJ2-6; D perhaps matches TRBD2 (7 bases). Trimming cost V 3 bases and J 4 bases, with 17 bases left between them. Per the germline V gene, CDR1 is SGHNT and CDR2 is YYREEE (reference sequence). The CDR3 is 17 amino acids.

The chain uses TRBV30 and TRBJ1-3; D is perhaps TRBD1 (5 bases). This CDR3 is built from 17 residues. CDR1 and CDR2 (germline): GTSNPN, SVGIG (reference sequence). The V end was cut by 0 bases, the J end by 0 bases, with 15 bases between. This CDR3 reads CAWSVSGYRSSGNTIYF. For the CDR3, the DNA is TGTGCCTGGAGTGTCTCAGGCTACAGGAGCTCTGGAAACACCATATATTTT.

In this sample, this clone turned up a few times. This sequence joins TRBV30 and TRBJ2-5; the D call may be TRBD1 or TRBD2 (5 bases each). Trimming took 0 bases from V and 5 from J, leaving 7 bases between them. In germline, CDR1 is GTSNPN, CDR2 SVGIG (reference sequence). CDR3 length equals 12 residues. CDR3 bases: TGTGCCTGGAGTGTATGGGGGGAGACCCAGTACTTC. Translated, it gives CAWSVWGETQYF.

The chain is built from TRBV27 and TRBJ1-1, with D tentatively TRBD1 (6 bases). CDR3 size: 15 residues. The germline V and J ends were trimmed by 2 bases and 0 bases, with 10 bases remaining between them. Germline CDR1 and CDR2: MNHEY and SMNVEV (reference sequence). CDR3 loop: CASSLAQGMNTEAFF. The CDR3 DNA follows: TGTGCCAGCAGTTTAGCACAGGGTATGAACACTGAAGCTTTCTTT.

V and J are TRBV7-2 and TRBJ2-6, with 11 bases fitting TRBD2. Germline V gene lookup returns CDR1 SGHTA and CDR2 FQGNSA. J lost 2 bases, V lost 5 bases, and 2 bases had no gene match. The CDR3 has 16 residues. CDR3 coding DNA: TGTGCCAGCAGCAGACTAGCGGGGACTGGGGCCAACGTCCTGACTTTC. Its translation is CASSRLAGTGANVLTF. Using reference TRBV7-2 and TRBJ2-6 for the parts outside the CDR3, the full variable domain is GAGVSQSPSNKVTEKGKDVELRCDPISGHTALYWYRQSLGQGLEFLIYFQGNSAPDKSGLPSDRFSAERTGGSVSTLTIQRTQQEDSAVYLCASSRLAGTGANVLTFGAGSRLTVL.

The V gene is TRBV5-1, the J gene TRBJ1-1, with 7 bases fitting TRBD1. V trimming: 2 bases; J trimming: 4 bases; junction bases outside the gene matches: 8. Germline CDR1 reads SGHRS; CDR2 reads YFSETQ. The CDR3 has 15 residues. This CDR3 is CASSLTGELGTEAFF. The CDR3 bases are TGCGCCAGCAGCTTAACAGGGGAATTGGGCACTGAAGCTTTCTTT.

V and J are TRBV11-2 and TRBJ2-7; D unresolved. V was pared by 3 bases and J by 2 bases, with 5 bases between. CDR3 size: 12 residues. Germline CDR1 and CDR2: SGHAT and FQNNGV. Here the CDR3 reads CASSFATYEQYF. CDR3 in DNA: TGTGCCAGCAGCTTTGCGACCTACGAGCAGTACTTC. Full variable domain (rest looked up from reference TRBV11-2 and TRBJ2-7): EAGVAQSPRYKIIEKRQSVAFWCNPISGHATLYWYQQILGQGPKLLIQFQNNGVVDDSQLPKDRFSAERLKGVDSTLKIQPAKLEDSAVYLCASSFATYEQYFGPGTRLTVT.

J is TRBJ2-5 and V is TRBV7-9; 8 bases agree with TRBD2. The CDR3 runs to 15 residues. The trim removed 2 bases at V and 3 bases at J, leaving 5 bases unmatched. Per germline, CDR1 SEHNR and CDR2 FQNEAQ (reference sequence). CDR3 region: CASSLRVSGEETQYF. Written as DNA, the CDR3 is TGTGCCAGCAGCTTACGGGTTAGCGGGGAAGAGACCCAGTACTTC.

V and J are TRBV29-1 and TRBJ2-5, with 7 bases identical to TRBD1. The assigned J gene may be wrong: the sequence end matches TRBJ2-7 better. The CDR3 sequence is 12 residues long. Germline V gene sequence: CDR1 SQVTM, CDR2 ANQGSEA. The CDR3 DNA follows: TGCAGCGTCGGGGACAGCTCCTACGAGCAGTACTTC. Protein product: CSVGDSSYEQYF.

This clone has just a few counts. This chain connects TRBV19 to TRBJ1-4; D gene uncertain. Trimming cost V 3 bases and J 8 bases, with 10 bases left between them. CDR3 length equals 13 residues. The germline CDR1 and CDR2 sequences are LNHDA and SQIVND (reference sequence). The CDR3, as DNA: TGTGCCAGTAGTATTGCCCTAGGCGAAAAACTGTTTTTT. Translated, it gives CASSIALGEKLFF.

The chain employs TRBV6-5 and TRBJ1-5; D gene uncertain. V gave up 5 bases and J gave up 6 bases, with 11 bases separating them. In germline, CDR1 is MNHEY, CDR2 SVGAGI. The CDR3 sequence is 13 residues long. For the CDR3, the DNA is TGTGCCAGCAGTCCGAACCCCGGTCAGCCCCAGCATTTT. Translating it yields CASSPNPGQPQHF.

The V gene is TRBV29-1, the J gene TRBJ2-7; 15 nucleotides agree with TRBD2. The V and J ends lost 6 bases and 6 bases, in that order; junction bases with no gene match: 12. The germline V gene encodes CDR1 SQVTM and CDR2 ANQGSEA. The CDR3 totals 16 residues. CDR3: CSVRTSGGALEAEQYF. DNA for the CDR3: TGCAGCGTCCGGACTAGCGGGGGGGCCTTGGAGGCCGAGCAGTACTTC.

The CDR3 spells CASRSAAEAFF. CDR3 nucleotide sequence: TGTGCCAGCAGATCGGCCGCTGAAGCTTTCTTT. The chain links TRBV6-5 to TRBJ1-1; D not resolved. The CDR3 extends over 11 amino acids. CDR1 and CDR2 from the germline V gene are MNHEY and SVGAGI. V gave up 6 bases and J gave up 6 bases, with 8 bases separating them.

The chain uses TRBV11-3 and TRBJ1-2; 7 positions agree with TRBD1. V gave up 1 base and J gave up 8 bases; unmatched junction bases: 19. The CDR3 has 18 amino acids. In germline, CDR1 is SGHNT, CDR2 YENEEA. As DNA, the CDR3 is TGTGCCAGCAGCTTAGTTGGATCGAGGCGGCAGGGGGTAGGGGGCTACACCTTC. It translates to CASSLVGSRRQGVGGYTF. Combining the CDR3 with reference TRBV11-3 and TRBJ1-2 gives the whole variable domain EAGVVQSPRYKIIEKKQPVAFWCNPISGHNTLYWYLQNLGQGPELLIRYENEEAVDDSQLPKDRFSAERLKGVDSTLKIQPAELGDSAVYLCASSLVGSRRQGVGGYTFGSGTRLTVV.

The chain joins TRBV7-9 to TRBJ2-7; D is undetermined. Per the germline V gene, CDR1 is SEHNR and CDR2 is FQNEAQ (reference sequence). The V and J ends lost 1 base and 6 bases respectively, with 4 bases between them. CDR3 length: 11 residues. This CDR3 is CASSLGVEQYF. DNA of the CDR3: TGTGCCAGCAGCTTAGGCGTCGAGCAGTACTTC.

The chain uses TRBV5-4 and TRBJ2-7; D remains ambiguous. The CDR3 sequence is 13 residues long. The V gene's germline CDR1 is SGHNT and CDR2 YYREEE (reference sequence). Trimming took 3 bases from V and 0 from J, leaving 7 bases between them. CDR3 loop: CASSSPSSYEQYF. CDR3 nucleotide sequence: TGTGCCAGCAGCTCCCCTAGCTCCTACGAGCAGTACTTC.

The rearrangement links TRBV13 to TRBJ2-7; D possibly corresponds to TRBD1 (6 bases). From germline, CDR1 is PRHDT and CDR2 FYEKMQ (reference sequence). This CDR3 has 13 amino acids. Trimming took off 2 bases at V and 7 bases at J, with 12 bases between the two ends. In DNA, the CDR3 is TGTGCCAGCAGCTTACAGGGAAGGGGGGAGCAGTACTTC. This translates into CASSLQGRGEQYF.

This chain connects TRBV5-1 to TRBJ2-7, with D possibly TRBD2 on 7 matching bases. V was clipped by 4 bases and J by 5 bases, with 19 bases between them. Germline values: CDR1 SGHRS, CDR2 YFSETQ. This CDR3 comprises 15 residues. The CDR3, as DNA: TGCGCCAGCAGCCCTTCCGCGGGGGCGCGCCACGAGCAGTACTTC. Encoded protein: CASSPSAGARHEQYF.

This chain links TRBV5-1 with TRBJ1-2; D is unclear. This CDR3 is built from 13 residues. V lost 3 bases and J lost 2, with 8 bases in between. The germline CDR1 and CDR2 sequences are SGHRS and YFSETQ. CDR3 sequence: CASSSRDNYGYTF. The CDR3 DNA sequence: TGCGCCAGCAGCTCCAGAGACAACTATGGCTACACCTTC.

CDR3 loop: CASSATGGADTGELFF. The CDR3, as DNA: TGTGCCAGCAGCGCGACAGGGGGCGCCGACACCGGGGAGCTGTTTTTT. This chain joins TRBV9 and TRBJ2-2, with 10 bases fitting TRBD1. This CDR3 has 16 residues. V was clipped by 3 bases and J by 3 bases; unmatched bases: 5. Germline values: CDR1 SGDLS, CDR2 YYNGEE. The complete variable domain, with remaining parts taken from reference TRBV9 and TRBJ2-2, reads DSGVTQTPKHLITATGQRVTLRCSPRSGDLSVYWYQQSLDQGLQFLIQYYNGEERAKGNILERFSAQQFPDLHSELNLSSLELGDSALYFCASSATGGADTGELFFGEGSRLTVL.

This chain links TRBV29-1 with TRBJ2-5; perhaps TRBD2 as D (6 bases). The CDR3 runs 13 residues. Germline CDR1 and CDR2: SQVTM and ANQGSEA. Trimming removed 4 bases from V and 2 bases from J, with 11 bases in between. Here the CDR3 reads CSVAPGDQETQYF. The CDR3 DNA is TGCAGCGTTGCTCCGGGAGATCAAGAGACCCAGTACTTC. The complete variable domain, with remaining parts taken from reference TRBV29-1 and TRBJ2-5, reads SAVISQKPSRDICQRGTSLTIQCQVDSQVTMMFWYRQQPGQSLTLIATANQGSEATYESGFVIDKFPISRPNLTFSTLTVSNMSPEDSSIYLCSVAPGDQETQYFGPGTRLLVL.

V usage is TRBV28 and J usage is TRBJ1-2; D possibly corresponds to TRBD1 (6 bases). Germline assignment: CDR1 MDHEN and CDR2 SYDVKM. The CDR3 is 12 residues long. CDR3 protein: CAGGRWGYGYTF. The CDR3 nucleotides read TGTGCAGGGGGGCGATGGGGGTATGGCTACACCTTC.

In DNA, the CDR3 is TGTGCCAGTAGTATGGGAAGGTCTGAAGCTTTCTTT. Amino acids: CASSMGRSEAFF. The chain links TRBV19 to TRBJ1-1; no clear D gene. The CDR3 runs to 12 residues. V lost 3 bases and J lost 6, with 8 bases in between. Germline-derived CDR1 and CDR2 are LNHDA and SQIVND (reference sequence).

The chain combines TRBV5-4 with TRBJ2-2; TRBD2 aligns across 9 bases. This CDR3 region has 16 residues. Germline V gene sequence: CDR1 SGHNT, CDR2 YYREEE (reference sequence). The V segment lost 0 bases and the J segment 6 bases; nucleotides outside the gene matches: 6. The DNA of the CDR3 is TGTGCCAGCAGCTTGGTGGCTAGCGGGGCGCCCGGGGAGCTGTTTTTT. Protein product: CASSLVASGAPGELFF.

V usage is TRBV6-5 and J usage is TRBJ2-7; D could derive from TRBD1 or TRBD2 (5 bases each). The V gene's germline CDR1 is MNHEY and CDR2 SVGAGI. CDR3 length equals 14 residues. V gave up 0 bases and J gave up 1 base, with 7 bases separating them. The CDR3 nucleotides are TGTGCCAGCAGTTACTCGAGGGGATCCTACGAGCAGTACTTC. Protein sequence: CASSYSRGSYEQYF.